Reported below is one T cell receptor beta chain. Its antigen is not known. PCR was performed using 60 Vbeta and 13 Jbeta primers. The data were produced by immunoSEQ multiplex PCR, yet TCRdb's version contains in-frame clones alone and is incomplete. With under 200,000 clones in the sample, the ten largest clones hold about 2.2%. Healthy bone marrow donors formed the donor group. The CDR3 is 15 amino acids. J was trimmed by 6 bases and V by 6 bases; bases with no gene match: 8. Germline V lookup: CDR1 MNHNY, CDR2 SVGAGI (reference sequence). These data come from a study of cytomegalovirus exposure and HLA in healthy donors. General study points: In a later analysis, donors in an Asian-associated ancestry cluster reportedly had fewer N-insertions in productive TCRs than the cohort mean. A later analysis showed HLA-associated TCR beta chains outstripping equally common others in clonal expansion. Sequencing likely produced, as an artifact, a cluster of highly shared sequence variants.

The rearrangement uses TRBV6-6 and TRBJ2-2; 9 bases agree with TRBD2. The sequencing sample was made of PBMCs. This receptor was taken from a man aged 25-45 years in good health and CMV-seronegative. CDR3 amino acids: CASSPGSGSSGELFF. CDR3 coding DNA: TGTGCCAGCAGCCCTGGTAGCGGGAGCTCCGGGGAGCTGTTTTTT.